This entry lists 18 T cell receptor beta chains sequenced from one sample in a study of shared clonotypes between healthy human individuals. Using immunoSEQ multiplex PCR, the repertoire was profiled, and TCRdb retains in-frame clones only, with some absent. The sample holds about a million clones, around three quarters seen once. The sample consisted of memory CD4+ T cells from PBMCs. Specified subset: CD45RA-negative fraction. These receptors originate from a young man in good health. Some clones in this sample may be carry-over from other donors' samples.

This rearrangement joins TRBV28 to TRBJ1-1; the D gene is possibly TRBD1 (5 bases). CDR3 length: 12 amino acids. Germline CDR1 reads MDHEN; CDR2 reads SYDVKM. V was cut by 6 bases and J by 7 bases, with 12 bases left in between. CDR3 bases: TGTGCCAGCAGCCAAGGAAGGGGTGAAGCTTTCTTT. Its protein is CASSQGRGEAFF.

The CDR3 bases are TGCAGCGTTGAAGTGCAGGTCAACACTGAAGCTTTCTTT. Translated, it gives CSVEVQVNTEAFF. This chain joins TRBV29-1 and TRBJ1-1; D gene unclear. CDR3 length: 13 residues. With 1 base removed from V and 2 bases from J, the gap between germline ends came to 8 bases. The germline CDR1 and CDR2 sequences are SQVTM and ANQGSEA. Full variable domain (remainder filled in from reference TRBV29-1 and TRBJ1-1): SAVISQKPSRDICQRGTSLTIQCQVDSQVTMMFWYRQQPGQSLTLIATANQGSEATYESGFVIDKFPISRPNLTFSTLTVSNMSPEDSSIYLCSVEVQVNTEAFFGQGTRLTVV.

This chain uses TRBV5-1 with TRBJ2-5; unclear D gene. This CDR3 contains 12 residues. Trimming pared 3 bases from V and 5 bases from J, leaving 8 bases between. CDR1 and CDR2 (germline): SGHRS, YFSETQ. CDR3 nucleotide sequence: TGCGCCAGCAGCTATGAAGGGGAGACCCAGTACTTC. This translates into CASSYEGETQYF.

This rearrangement joins TRBV5-1 to TRBJ2-1; D possibly corresponds to TRBD2 (5 bases). The CDR3 loop spans 12 amino acids. Germline values: CDR1 SGHRS, CDR2 YFSETQ. Trimming cost V 5 bases and J 9 bases, with 12 bases left between them. The CDR3 protein is CASRRESGEQFF. The CDR3 DNA reads TGCGCCAGCAGGAGGGAGAGCGGTGAGCAGTTCTTC.

The chain employs TRBV5-4 and TRBJ2-5, with 7 bases lining up with TRBD2. Germline loops: CDR1 SGHNT, CDR2 YYREEE (reference sequence). V was pared by 4 bases and J by 7 bases, with 10 bases of the junction left unmatched. This CDR3 is built from 14 residues. CDR3 nucleotide sequence: TGTGCCAGCAGCCCAAACACGGGAGGAGGGACCCAGTACTTC. Amino acid sequence: CASSPNTGGGTQYF.

This clone turned up a few times. The chain is built from TRBV6-5 and TRBJ2-7; 9 bases align to TRBD2. The germline V gene encodes CDR1 MNHEY and CDR2 SVGAGI. V gave up 2 bases and J gave up 8 bases; unmatched junction bases: 7. CDR3 length equals 14 residues. The CDR3: CASSYPASGNQQYF. The CDR3, as DNA: TGTGCCAGCAGTTACCCAGCTAGCGGGAACCAGCAGTACTTC.

As DNA, the CDR3 is TGCGCCAGCAGTTTTCTGGCGGGAGGATCCTACGAGCAGTACTTC. It encodes CASSFLAGGSYEQYF. The chain is built from TRBV10-2 and TRBJ2-5, with 8 positions matching TRBD2. The J call may be faulty, since TRBJ2-7 better matches the DNA end. CDR3 length: 15 amino acids. Germline V gives CDR1 WSHSY, CDR2 SAAADI.

This chain connects TRBV6-5 to TRBJ2-1, with 11 bases identical to TRBD2. Germline V gene data show CDR1 as MNHEY and CDR2 as SVGAGI. This CDR3 has 13 residues. V trimming: 8 bases; J trimming: 7 bases; junction bases outside the gene matches: 4. This chain's CDR3 is CASGLAGGNEQFF. The CDR3, as DNA: TGTGCCAGCGGGCTAGCGGGAGGTAATGAGCAGTTCTTC.

This chain uses TRBV15 with TRBJ1-2, with 8 bases matching TRBD1. The V and J ends lost 4 bases and 7 bases, in that order; junction bases with no gene match: 11. The CDR3 runs to 15 residues. Germline V gene sequence: CDR1 LNHNV, CDR2 YYDKDF (reference sequence). DNA for the CDR3: TGTGCCACCAGCACAACAGGGGGGAGGGGGTTTGGCTACACCTTC. Encoded protein: CATSTTGGRGFGYTF.

In its sample, this clone was seen many times. The V call is TRBV4-3, the J call TRBJ1-4; D uncertain. V lost 1 base, J lost 0 bases, and 9 bases lay in between. This CDR3 spans 16 amino acids. Per germline, CDR1 LGHNA and CDR2 YSLEER. CDR3 loop: CASSQVGGATNEKLFF. CDR3 DNA sequence: TGCGCCAGCAGCCAAGTAGGCGGAGCAACTAATGAAAAACTGTTTTTT.

The chain's CDR3 is CASTLAGGYTF. The DNA of the CDR3 is TGTGCCAGTACACTCGCTGGTGGGTACACCTTC. The chain uses TRBV19 and TRBJ1-2; D unresolved. The V end was cut by 7 bases, the J end by 11 bases, with 14 bases between. Germline CDR1 is LNHDA and CDR2 is SQIVND (reference sequence). The CDR3 covers 11 residues. Variable domain in full (rest from reference TRBV19 and TRBJ1-2): DGGITQSPKYLFRKEGQNVTLSCEQNLNHDAMYWYRQDPGQGLRLIYYSQIVNDFQKGDIAEGYSVSREKKESFPLTVTSAQKNPTAFYLCASTLAGGYTFGSGTRLTVV.

This chain connects TRBV5-4 to TRBJ2-1; 9 bases match TRBD1. This CDR3 region has 13 residues. Germline V CDR1 and CDR2: SGHNT, YYREEE (reference sequence). V dropped 7 bases and J dropped 7; count of bases not matched to a gene: 6. The CDR3 sequence: CASHRDRVNEQFF. The CDR3 region has the DNA TGTGCCAGCCACCGGGACAGGGTAAATGAGCAGTTCTTC. The complete variable domain, with remaining parts taken from reference TRBV5-4 and TRBJ2-1, reads ETGVTQSPTHLIKTRGQQVTLRCSSQSGHNTVSWYQQALGQGPQFIFQYYREEENGRGNFPPRFSGLQFPNYSSELNVNALELDDSALYLCASHRDRVNEQFFGPGTRLTVL.

This rearrangement joins TRBV10-1 to TRBJ2-7; D is perhaps TRBD1 (6 bases). The CDR3 extends over 13 amino acids. Germline CDR1 WNHNN, CDR2 SYGVQD (reference sequence). V was trimmed by 6 bases and J by 1 base, leaving 10 bases between them. In DNA form, the CDR3 reads TGCGCCAGCAGCGAACAGGGTTCCTACGAGCAGTACTTC. Translation gives CASSEQGSYEQYF.

The chain joins TRBV28 to TRBJ2-7; D not certain. There are 13 residues in the CDR3. V was clipped by 6 bases and J by 3 bases, with 12 bases between them. The V gene's germline CDR1 is MDHEN and CDR2 SYDVKM. The CDR3 sequence is CASSIGRLYEQYF. CDR3 DNA: TGTGCCAGCAGCATAGGACGGCTCTACGAGCAGTACTTC.

The J gene is TRBJ2-3, the V gene TRBV7-2; TRBD2 agrees at 14 bases. The CDR3 runs to 16 residues. In germline, CDR1 is SGHTA, CDR2 FQGNSA. With V trimmed by 4 bases and J by 5 bases, 5 bases remained unmatched. Here the CDR3 reads CASSSATSGRGDTQYF. The CDR3, as DNA: TGTGCCAGCAGCTCGGCGACTAGCGGGAGGGGAGATACGCAGTATTTT.

The chain has TRBV7-9 and TRBJ2-1; 7 nucleotides line up with TRBD2. V lost 5 bases, J lost 9 bases, and 19 bases stayed unmatched. This CDR3 contains 17 residues. Germline V gene sequence: CDR1 SEHNR, CDR2 FQNEAQ (reference sequence). CDR3 sequence: CASSTPPGGTISSEQFF. As DNA, the CDR3 is TGTGCCAGCAGCACCCCACCCGGCGGGACTATAAGCAGTGAGCAGTTCTTC.

The rearrangement joins TRBV7-8 to TRBJ1-1; tentatively, D is TRBD1 (5 bases). V shed 0 bases and J shed 3 bases, with 14 bases lying between them. Germline lookup yields CDR1 SGHVS and CDR2 FQNEAQ. The CDR3 is 16 residues long. CDR3 in amino acids: CASSLASGAHYTEAFF. CDR3 DNA: TGTGCCAGCAGCTTAGCGAGCGGGGCACACTACACTGAAGCTTTCTTT.

This chain uses TRBV29-1 with TRBJ2-7, with D possibly matching TRBD1 (5 bases). Germline V lookup: CDR1 SQVTM, CDR2 ANQGSEA. Trimming removed 5 bases from V and 3 bases from J, with 17 bases in between. The CDR3 has 14 amino acids. The DNA of the CDR3 is TGCAGCGTTAGTGGACAATGGGGCCTCTACGAGCAGTACTTC. Its translation: CSVSGQWGLYEQYF.